Below, 20 T cell receptor beta chains from the same sample are listed, as sequenced in a study of CD8+ T cells in alopecia areata. Specified treatment: oral pan-JAK inhibitor, 5-10 mg twice daily. RNA was extracted and reverse transcribed into cDNA as the sequencing template. Here immunoSEQ multiplex PCR was the method, and the copy in TCRdb shows in-frame clones only, minus some. The table includes approximately 210,000 clones, around 66% detected once. Sequenced here: CD4+ T cells sorted from blood, sampled around week 44, from a patient treated with tofacitinib. The receptors shown here come from a human donor with alopecia areata.

J is TRBJ1-1 and V is TRBV2, with D uncertain. The CDR3 sequence is 11 residues long. Germline CDR1 reads SNHLY; CDR2 reads FYNNEI. Trimming took off 11 bases at V and 3 bases at J, with 10 bases between the two ends. CDR3: CARQIDTEAFF. The CDR3 coding sequence is TGTGCCCGGCAGATCGACACTGAAGCTTTCTTT.

This clone was recorded a few times. The chain joins TRBV7-9 to TRBJ1-2, with D maybe TRBD1 (5 bases). The V end was cut by 1 base, the J end by 6 bases, with 15 bases between. The V gene's germline CDR1 is SEHNR and CDR2 FQNEAQ (reference sequence). The CDR3 is 15 residues long. The CDR3 coding sequence is TGTGCCAGCAGCTTAGTTGACAGACCCCTGGATGGCTACACCTTC. As protein: CASSLVDRPLDGYTF.

The table lists this clone with a count of one. The V call is TRBV4-3, the J call TRBJ1-2, with TRBD1 identical over 8 bases. Trimming took 0 bases from V and 4 from J; bases not matched to a gene: 4. Germline CDR1 and CDR2: LGHNA and YSLEER. This CDR3 is built from 15 residues. The CDR3 sequence: CASSQDPGGSYGYTF. DNA for the CDR3: TGCGCCAGCAGCCAAGATCCAGGGGGCAGCTATGGCTACACCTTC.

The chain recombines TRBV15 with TRBJ2-5; a possible D gene is TRBD1 (5 bases). In germline, CDR1 is LNHNV, CDR2 YYDKDF (reference sequence). This CDR3 is 13 amino acids long. V lost 4 bases and J 5 bases, leaving 11 bases between the germline ends. CDR3 amino acids: CATSIGHDETQYF. The DNA for the CDR3 is TGTGCCACCAGCATCGGACATGACGAGACCCAGTACTTC.

This chain uses TRBV9 with TRBJ1-4; TRBD1 might be the D (5 bases). There are 16 residues in the CDR3. V lost 4 bases to trimming and J lost 7 bases, with 20 bases between them. Germline-derived CDR1 and CDR2 are SGDLS and YYNGEE. The CDR3 loop is CASSPKPGTSGEKLFF. The CDR3 nucleotides read TGTGCCAGCAGCCCCAAACCCGGGACCTCGGGTGAAAAACTGTTTTTT.

The chain couples TRBV7-2 to TRBJ2-5; D unresolved. CDR3 length: 14 residues. The V gene's germline CDR1 is SGHTA and CDR2 FQGNSA. V was shortened by 4 bases and J by 4 bases, with 13 bases between the two germline ends. The CDR3: CASSSLYAAETQYF. As DNA, the CDR3 is TGTGCCAGCAGCTCCCTCTATGCTGCAGAGACCCAGTACTTC.

This clone was seen only a few times. The chain carries TRBV29-1 and TRBJ1-2; D unclear. V was clipped by 4 bases and J by 7 bases, with 22 bases between them. This CDR3 is 15 amino acids long. The V gene's germline CDR1 is SQVTM and CDR2 ANQGSEA. This CDR3 is CSVGLSDDGRGGYTF. The CDR3 nucleotides read TGCAGCGTTGGGCTGTCGGATGACGGCCGAGGTGGCTACACCTTC. Drawing the rest from reference TRBV29-1 and TRBJ1-2, the complete variable domain is SAVISQKPSRDICQRGTSLTIQCQVDSQVTMMFWYRQQPGQSLTLIATANQGSEATYESGFVIDKFPISRPNLTFSTLTVSNMSPEDSSIYLCSVGLSDDGRGGYTFGSGTRLTVV.

This clone has a handful of counts. This chain joins TRBV27 and TRBJ1-5; 7 bases map to TRBD1. Trimming at V came to 6 bases and at J to 2 bases, leaving 7 bases not matched to a gene. The CDR3 length is 15 residues. Germline CDR1 MNHEY, CDR2 SMNVEV (reference sequence). In nucleotides, the CDR3 is TGTGCCAGCAGACCTACAGGGGTTGGCAATCAGCCCCAGCATTTT. This gives the protein CASRPTGVGNQPQHF.

Only a few counts were recorded for this clone. The chain is built from TRBV2 and TRBJ2-1; tentatively, D is TRBD2 (6 bases). Germline V lookup: CDR1 SNHLY, CDR2 FYNNEI. Trimming stripped 8 bases from V and 8 bases from J, with 19 bases between. The CDR3 is 14 amino acids. CDR3 DNA sequence: TGTGCCAGCGGCTCAGTCGGGGGAGTCGATGAGCAGTTCTTC. Translation gives CASGSVGGVDEQFF.

This chain joins TRBV7-6 and TRBJ2-3; 8 bases match TRBD2. The length of the CDR3 is 16 residues. Germline V lookup: CDR1 SGHVS, CDR2 FNYEAQ. After removal of 0 bases from V and 2 bases from J, the junction contained 4 bases not matched to a gene. For the CDR3, the DNA is TGTGCCAGCAGCTTAGCGGGGACTAGAGACACAGATACGCAGTATTTT. Encoded protein: CASSLAGTRDTDTQYF.

This chain joins TRBV19 and TRBJ1-5, with TRBD1 matching over 9 bases. Germline V gives CDR1 LNHDA, CDR2 SQIVND (reference sequence). J lost 9 bases, V lost 5 bases, and 8 bases had no gene match. CDR3 length: 14 residues. The CDR3 loop reads CASSGQGPHRPQHF. CDR3 DNA sequence: TGTGCCAGTAGTGGACAGGGGCCCCATCGGCCCCAGCATTTT.

The chain couples TRBV7-9 to TRBJ2-3; D is possibly TRBD1 (6 bases). The CDR3 totals 15 residues. The germline gives CDR1 SEHNR, CDR2 FQNEAQ (reference sequence). V shed 5 bases and J shed 0 bases, with 12 bases lying between them. CDR3 loop: CASSNDRRSTDTQYF. The CDR3 coding sequence is TGTGCCAGCAGCAACGACAGGCGAAGCACAGATACGCAGTATTTT.

The chain carries TRBV29-1 and TRBJ1-1, with 10 bases identical to TRBD1. V was pared by 8 bases and J by 5 bases, with 5 bases of the junction left unmatched. The CDR3 totals 12 residues. Germline CDR1 SQVTM, CDR2 ANQGSEA. CDR3 DNA: TGCAGCACCCGGACAGGGGGGACTGAAGCTTTCTTT. As protein: CSTRTGGTEAFF.

The V call is TRBV2, the J call TRBJ2-3; D is possibly TRBD1 (6 bases). The CDR3 has 15 residues. CDR1 is SNHLY, CDR2 FYNNEI, per germline. V dropped 1 base and J dropped 3 bases, with 11 bases sitting between them. CDR3 DNA sequence: TGTGCCAGCAGTGAAGTGCGGCAGGGGACAGATACGCAGTATTTT. Protein: CASSEVRQGTDTQYF.

This sequence joins TRBV30 and TRBJ1-5, with D unclear. V dropped 0 bases and J dropped 3 bases, with 12 bases sitting between them. The CDR3 sequence is 15 residues long. Germline loops: CDR1 GTSNPN, CDR2 SVGIG (reference sequence). In nucleotides, the CDR3 is TGTGCCTGGAGTGTTGGGTTCGGGGACAATCAGCCCCAGCATTTT. Protein sequence: CAWSVGFGDNQPQHF.

This chain uses TRBV5-1 with TRBJ2-3; D not certain. V gave up 6 bases and J gave up 2 bases, with 4 bases separating them. The CDR3 extends over 11 amino acids. Per germline, CDR1 SGHRS and CDR2 YFSETQ. The CDR3 region has the DNA TGCGCCAGCACGGACACAGATACGCAGTATTTT. Amino acid sequence: CASTDTDTQYF.

V usage is TRBV29-1 and J usage is TRBJ1-2; D may be TRBD1 (5 bases). This CDR3 is built from 13 residues. V was trimmed by 2 bases and J by 4 bases, leaving 11 bases between them. Per germline, CDR1 SQVTM and CDR2 ANQGSEA. The DNA of the CDR3 is TGCAGCGTTGAACCCGGGACCGGCTATGGCTACACCTTC. This translates into CSVEPGTGYGYTF.

The sample holds a few counts of this clone. The rearrangement links TRBV7-2 to TRBJ2-1; D may be TRBD2 (5 bases). The CDR3 spans 13 residues. Trimming shortened V by 5 bases and J by 15 bases, and 20 bases separated the two germline ends. From germline, CDR1 is SGHTA and CDR2 FQGNSA. As DNA, the CDR3 is TGTGCCAGCAGCCCCCGCGGGCAGCAGCGTTCGTTCTTC. Amino acids: CASSPRGQQRSFF. Full variable domain (remainder filled in from reference TRBV7-2 and TRBJ2-1): GAGVSQSPSNKVTEKGKDVELRCDPISGHTALYWYRQSLGQGLEFLIYFQGNSAPDKSGLPSDRFSAERTGGSVSTLTIQRTQQEDSAVYLCASSPRGQQRSFFGPGTRLTVL.

Only one count was recorded for this clone. CDR3 sequence (DNA): TGTGCCAGCAGCCCACGAGGAGGGAGGGGCCATGGCTACACCTTC. Its protein product is CASSPRGGRGHGYTF. The gene calls are TRBV7-2 and TRBJ1-2; maybe TRBD1 (5 bases). Per germline, CDR1 SGHTA and CDR2 FQGNSA. CDR3 length: 15 amino acids. V lost 5 bases to trimming and J lost 6 bases, with 19 bases between them.

The chain has TRBV9 and TRBJ2-2; D not resolved. V lost 4 bases and J lost 7, with 14 bases in between. CDR1 is SGDLS, CDR2 YYNGEE, per germline. The CDR3 length is 14 residues. The CDR3 DNA is TGTGCCAGCAGCCCAACCCTCGAATTCGGGGAGCTGTTTTTT. It codes for CASSPTLEFGELFF.